This T cell receptor (beta chain) is from a study of OX40 agonist ivuxolimab in advanced cancers. Study overall: Earlier anti-PD-1, anti-PD-L1 or anti-CTLA-4 therapy was permitted; about 44% had received some. General study points: Clones of CD4+ and CD8+ blood T cells grew by week 6 at doses of 0.1 to 3.0 mg/kg.

Libraries were prepared by immunoSEQ multiplex PCR; TCRdb keeps only in-frame clonotypes and omits some of them. The data contain about 120,000 clones, 75% to 90% of them seen just once; the ten biggest clones take up 0.55% to 0.7%. Germline CDR1 reads LNHDA; CDR2 reads SQIVND (reference sequence). The CDR3 runs 14 residues. Trimming pared 3 bases from V and 3 bases from J, leaving 12 bases between. A remark on this clone: The target antigen is unknown.

Sequenced material: CD4+ or CD8+ T cells sorted from blood, taken in a trial of the OX40 agonist ivuxolimab. This sequence was found in an adult with an advanced solid tumor such as melanoma, head and neck, liver or kidney cancer. The V and J genes are TRBV19 and TRBJ2-7; D is perhaps TRBD2 (5 bases). The CDR3 reads CASSMDEGFYEQYF. The CDR3, as DNA: TGTGCCAGTAGTATGGATGAGGGTTTCTACGAGCAGTACTTC.